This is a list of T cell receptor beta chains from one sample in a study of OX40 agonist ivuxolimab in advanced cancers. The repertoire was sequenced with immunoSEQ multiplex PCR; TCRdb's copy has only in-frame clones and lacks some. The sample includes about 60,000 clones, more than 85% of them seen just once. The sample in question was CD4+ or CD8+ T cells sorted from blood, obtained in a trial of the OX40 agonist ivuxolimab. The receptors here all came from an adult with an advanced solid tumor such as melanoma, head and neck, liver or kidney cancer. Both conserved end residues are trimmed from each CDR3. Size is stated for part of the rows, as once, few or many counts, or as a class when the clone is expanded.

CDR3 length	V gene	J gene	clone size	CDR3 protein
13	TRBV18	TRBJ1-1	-	ASSPPNRKQGGAF
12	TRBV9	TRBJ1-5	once	ASSGGTGAQPQH
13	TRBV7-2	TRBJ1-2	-	ASSLGYRERGGYT
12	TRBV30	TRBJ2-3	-	AWRRKLGGDTQY
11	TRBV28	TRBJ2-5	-	ASSSPNLGGEY
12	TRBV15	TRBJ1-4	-	ATSTGTVNEKLF
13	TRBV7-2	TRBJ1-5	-	ASSLGRDRVQPQH
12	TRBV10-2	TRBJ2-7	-	ASSGSGMAYEQY
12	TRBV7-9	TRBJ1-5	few	ASSLGETNQPQH
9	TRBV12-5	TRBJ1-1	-	ASGFTGMAF
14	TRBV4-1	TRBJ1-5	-	ASSQDVASGGQPQH
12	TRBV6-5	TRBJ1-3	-	ASLRGQEGNTIY
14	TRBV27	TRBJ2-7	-	ASSWKGTGMSYEQY
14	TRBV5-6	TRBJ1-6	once	ASSLLHRFYNSPLH
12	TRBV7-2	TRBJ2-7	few	ASSLGVSSYEQY
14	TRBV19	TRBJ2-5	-	ASSTVLAGGQETQY
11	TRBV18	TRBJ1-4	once	ASWGATNEKLF
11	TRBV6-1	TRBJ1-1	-	ASTNRDSSEAF
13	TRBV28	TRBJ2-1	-	ASSSQGIFYNEQF
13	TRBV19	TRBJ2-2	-	ASSDRRTVAGELF
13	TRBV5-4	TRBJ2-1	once	ASRPRTSALGEQF
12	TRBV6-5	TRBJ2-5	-	ASSYPGTGGTQY
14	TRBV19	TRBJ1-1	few	ASSIDRSGRNTEAF
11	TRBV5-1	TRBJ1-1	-	ASSLGKNTEAF
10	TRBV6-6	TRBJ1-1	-	ASSRTGAVAF
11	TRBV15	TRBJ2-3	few	ATSRDLGDTQY
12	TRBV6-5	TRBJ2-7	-	ASSLIAGTYEQY
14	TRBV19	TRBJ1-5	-	ASSSRTGGQNQPQH
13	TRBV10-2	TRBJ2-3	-	ASRRGRQATDTQY
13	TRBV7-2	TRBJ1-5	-	ASSPRGGKNQPQH
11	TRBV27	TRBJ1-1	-	ASSLYDVGRAF
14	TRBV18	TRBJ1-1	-	ASSPLGQGAGAEAF
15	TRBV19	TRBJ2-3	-	ASSRNSGTVITDTQY
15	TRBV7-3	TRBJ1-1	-	ASSPVSGPAANTEAF
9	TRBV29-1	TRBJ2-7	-	SVVQTYEQY
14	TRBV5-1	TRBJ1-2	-	ASSLFDARQNYGYT
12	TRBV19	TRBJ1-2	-	ASSINDRIYGYT
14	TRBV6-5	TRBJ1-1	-	ASSYSTGGSNTEAF
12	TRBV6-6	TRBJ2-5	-	ASSYDRGRETQY
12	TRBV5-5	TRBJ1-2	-	ASSLGPPNYGYT
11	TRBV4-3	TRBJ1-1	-	ASSQDRTLEAF
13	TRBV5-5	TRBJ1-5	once	ASSLRGEGNQPQH
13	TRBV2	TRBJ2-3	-	ASSWGLADTDTQY
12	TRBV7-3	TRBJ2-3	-	ASSLNGGADTQY
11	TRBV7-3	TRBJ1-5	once	ASSEGATQPQH
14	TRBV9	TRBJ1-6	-	ASSGGGGSYNSPLH
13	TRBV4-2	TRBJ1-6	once	ASSQEGQGNSPLH
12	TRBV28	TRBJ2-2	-	ASGRQALTGELF
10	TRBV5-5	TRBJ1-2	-	ASSFLGLGYT
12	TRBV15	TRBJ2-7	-	ATSHGGSSYEQY
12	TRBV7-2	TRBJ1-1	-	ASSPSVGAGVSF
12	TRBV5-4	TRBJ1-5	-	ASSLEGPNQPQH
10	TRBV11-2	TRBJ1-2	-	ASSFGARGYT
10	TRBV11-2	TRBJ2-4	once	ASSHVLNIQY
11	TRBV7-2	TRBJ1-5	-	ASSSRSLEPQH
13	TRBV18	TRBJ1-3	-	ASSPYRDSGNTIY
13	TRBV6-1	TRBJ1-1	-	ASSGGGSMNTEAF
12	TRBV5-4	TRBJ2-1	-	ASSSRDSHNEQF
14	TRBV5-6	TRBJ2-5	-	ASSLWGPTLTETQY
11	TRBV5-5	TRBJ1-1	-	ASSLYWGTEAF